A single TCR beta chain is shown here with its context. Profiled with immunoSEQ multiplex PCR; TCRdb holds only in-frame clones, not every one. The sample holds about 80,000 clones, just over 90% seen once. These data come from a study of T cell changes during pregnancy in multiple sclerosis. Unmatched junction bases numbered 7, after V lost 5 bases and J lost 2 bases. The CDR3 is 15 residues long. CDR1 and CDR2 from the germline V gene are LNHDA and SQIVND (reference sequence). This receptor was obtained from a female donor with multiple sclerosis, enrolled in a pregnancy study. The rearrangement links TRBV19 to TRBJ2-3; 7 bases match TRBD2. Sequenced material: peripheral blood, taken before pregnancy. Here the CDR3 reads CASSLGLVITDTQYF. CDR3 bases: TGTGCCAGTAGTCTAGGACTAGTTATCACAGATACGCAGTATTTT.